This T cell receptor (beta chain) was found in a study of CD8 T cells in Susac syndrome. This CDR3 contains 16 residues. Trimming took 2 bases from V and 2 from J, leaving 13 bases between them. Germline V gene sequence: CDR1 KGHSH, CDR2 LQKENI. RNA amounts of about 0.5 to 1 ug underwent reverse transcription with random hexamers. TCRdb redid the calling of the immunoSEQ multiplex PCR reads with MiXCR, one entry per CDR3 protein. The sample consists of roughly 120,000 distinct CDR3 sequences, 90% to 95% of them appearing once. What was sequenced was CD4+ T cells from PBMCs. The chain recombines TRBV18 with TRBJ1-3, with D possibly being TRBD1 (5 bases). The source is a human donor with multiple sclerosis. CDR3 amino acids: CASSPGGDVAGNTIYF. DNA for the CDR3: TGTGCCAGCTCACCAGGGGGGGACGTCGCTGGAAACACCATATATTTT.